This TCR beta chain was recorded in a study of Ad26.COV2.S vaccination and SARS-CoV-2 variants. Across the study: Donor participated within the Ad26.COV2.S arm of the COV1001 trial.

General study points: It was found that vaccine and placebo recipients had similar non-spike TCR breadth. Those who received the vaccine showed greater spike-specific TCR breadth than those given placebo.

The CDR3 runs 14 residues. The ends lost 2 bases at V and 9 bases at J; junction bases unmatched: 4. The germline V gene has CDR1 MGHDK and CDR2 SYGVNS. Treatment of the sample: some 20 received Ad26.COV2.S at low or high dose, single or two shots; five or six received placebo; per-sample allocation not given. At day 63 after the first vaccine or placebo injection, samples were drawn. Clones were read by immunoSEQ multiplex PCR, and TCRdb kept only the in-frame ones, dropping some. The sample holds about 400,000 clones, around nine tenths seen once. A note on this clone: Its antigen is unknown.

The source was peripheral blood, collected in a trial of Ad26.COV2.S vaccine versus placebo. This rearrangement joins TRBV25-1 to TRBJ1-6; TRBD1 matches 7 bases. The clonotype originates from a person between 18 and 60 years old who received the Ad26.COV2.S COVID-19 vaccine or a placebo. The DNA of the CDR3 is TGTGCCAGCAGTGAAAACAGGGGTTTTTCACCCCTCCACTTT. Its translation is CASSENRGFSPLHF.